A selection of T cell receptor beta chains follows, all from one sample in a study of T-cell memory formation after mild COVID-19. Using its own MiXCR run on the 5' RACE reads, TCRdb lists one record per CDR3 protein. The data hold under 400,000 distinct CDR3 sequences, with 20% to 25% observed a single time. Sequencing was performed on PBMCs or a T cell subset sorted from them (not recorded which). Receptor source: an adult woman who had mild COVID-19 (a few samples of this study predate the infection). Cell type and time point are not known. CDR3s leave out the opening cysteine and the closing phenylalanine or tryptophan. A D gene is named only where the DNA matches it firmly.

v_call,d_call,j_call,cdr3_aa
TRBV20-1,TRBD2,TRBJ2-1,SARDRRLAVTYNEQF
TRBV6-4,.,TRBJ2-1,ASASSPAEGNEQF
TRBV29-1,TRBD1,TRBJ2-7,SARQGNYEQY
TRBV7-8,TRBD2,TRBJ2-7,ASSFPSGNSYEQY
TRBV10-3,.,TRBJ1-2,AISPGERGYT
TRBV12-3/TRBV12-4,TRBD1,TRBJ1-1,ASSLALGQGYTEAF
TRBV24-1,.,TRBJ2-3,ATSDTGRTTDTQY
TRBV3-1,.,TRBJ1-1,ASRVVSEAF
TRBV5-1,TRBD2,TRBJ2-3,ASSLRPSGLTDTQY
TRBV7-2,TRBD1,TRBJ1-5,ASSSRTGSSNQPQH
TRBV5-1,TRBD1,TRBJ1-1,ASSLLSAGGTEAF
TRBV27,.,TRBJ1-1,AAYHRRGTEAF
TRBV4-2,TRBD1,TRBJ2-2,ASSRGGQTNTGELF
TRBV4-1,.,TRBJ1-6,ASSQDRHFPLH
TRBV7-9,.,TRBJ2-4,ASSSRLEGHIQY
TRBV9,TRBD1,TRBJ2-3,ASSVVRTGASDTQY
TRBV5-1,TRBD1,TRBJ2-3,ASSMVTRQGISTDTQY
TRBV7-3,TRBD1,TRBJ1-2,ASSFGDRGGYT
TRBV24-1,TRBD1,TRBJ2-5,ATSDSGTGGPGTQY
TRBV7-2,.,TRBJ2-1,ASSPWTADEQF
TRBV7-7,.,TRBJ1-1,ASSSRPGAEAF
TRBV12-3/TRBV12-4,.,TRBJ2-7,ASRPHPGIYEQY
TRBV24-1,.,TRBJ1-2,ATSHTNYGYT